This TCR beta chain came from a study of T cells in Graves' hyperthyroidism and ophthalmopathy. Background on the study: Blood from the periphery was taken at initial diagnosis, before any treatment. Notes on the study in general: Researchers report that a 13 V-J model separated ophthalmopathy from stable hyperthyroidism.

Together with thyroid ultrasound, orbital computed tomography, serum thyroxine and TRAb, clinical symptoms were used for diagnoses. The CDR3 totals 18 residues. Per the germline V gene, CDR1 is ENHRY and CDR2 is SYGVKD. With 3 bases removed from V and 0 bases from J, the gap between germline ends came to 21 bases. This clonotype was detected many times. Antigen specificity is unknown. The TCR beta CDR3 regions underwent amplification using RNA transcripts as the source. Carried out on the TCR CDR3, a first-round RT-PCR used the HTBI primer set. TCRdb re-called the multiplex PCR reads with MiXCR, one entry per CDR3 protein. The table shows 600,000 to 750,000 distinct CDR3 sequences, with roughly 17% occurring only once.

The sequence was collected from a man aged 50 or older with Graves' hyperthyroidism. The sample consisted of blood. The rearrangement links TRBV10-3 to TRBJ2-7; TRBD2 is a possible D gene (5 bases). The chain's CDR3 is CAISDSLDRSGSSYEQYF. The CDR3 coding sequence is TGTGCCATCAGTGACTCCCTCGATCGGAGCGGAAGCTCCTACGAGCAGTACTTC.